Described below is a single TCR beta chain sequence and its context. Its cognate antigen is unknown. Original processing methods: Out-of-frame sequences were removed, leaving 2 million to 2.5 million distinct TCRbeta sequences. Assay: immunoSEQ multiplex PCR; the TCRdb copy retains only in-frame clones and omits some. Clonal size and the V and J genes are those of that table, whereas D and trimming came from the DNA. The top ten clones hold around 0.67% of a sample with 25,000 to 35,000 clones, about four fifths of them seen once. The record originates from a study of memory CD4+ T cells and cytomegalovirus serostatus. Study outcomes and limitations: Of under 200 reported CMV TCRbeta sequences, around 63 were found in memory CD4+ repertoires.

The sort gate was single viable CD3+CD4+CD8-CD45RO+ cells for memory CD4+ T cells. Serum IgG to CMV pp150, pp28, p38 and p52 defined serostatus. The germline V gene has CDR1 MDHEN and CDR2 SYDVKM. There are 13 residues in the CDR3. J was trimmed by 5 bases and V by 5 bases; bases with no gene match: 5. This sequence originates from an adult in good health and CMV-seronegative. Sequencing was done on a sample of memory CD4+ T cells from blood. The rearrangement links TRBV28 to TRBJ1-2; 7 bases line up with TRBD1. CDR3 coding DNA: TGTGCCAGCAGTCGGGGGACAGTTTATGGCTACACCTTC. Encoded protein: CASSRGTVYGYTF.